This TCR beta chain was found in a study of siplizumab effects on memory and regulatory T cells. The CDR3 contains 14 residues. V lost 7 bases to trimming and J lost 5 bases; unmatched junction nucleotides: 5. Looked up from germline, CDR1 is WNHNN and CDR2 is SYGVQD (reference sequence). Assayed TCR templates numbered roughly 10^5 for each sample. The protocol was immunoSEQ multiplex PCR, while the TCRdb copy is restricted to in-frame clones and leaves out a portion. The data contain more than 85,000 clones, about 91% of them singletons. The TCR sequence derives from a human donor in good health. The source material was Tregs sorted from blood. The chain employs TRBV10-1 and TRBJ2-2, with 9 nucleotides matching TRBD1. CDR3 DNA sequence: TGCGCCAGCACGCCGGGACAGGGTACCGGGGAGCTGTTTTTT. Translating gives CASTPGQGTGELFF.